What follows are 25 T cell receptor beta chains derived from one specimen sequenced in a study of cytomegalovirus exposure and HLA in healthy donors. In the PCR, 60 Vbeta and 13 Jbeta primers were used. TCRdb's table, derived via immunoSEQ multiplex PCR, lists solely in-frame clones and lacks some. Found here are roughly 150,000 clones, around 78% of them singletons; the top ten hold about 6.6%. The sample comprised PBMCs. The receptors come from a woman in her thirties or forties in good health and CMV-seropositive.

The genes are TRBV28 and TRBJ2-5; 15 nucleotides match TRBD2. With 6 bases clipped from V and 4 bases from J, the junction kept 9 bases outside the gene matches. CDR3 length equals 17 residues. Germline loops: CDR1 MDHEN, CDR2 SYDVKM. The CDR3 spells CASSSGTSGRLGETQYF. The CDR3 nucleotides are TGTGCCAGCAGCTCGGGGACTAGCGGGAGGCTGGGAGAGACCCAGTACTTC. The whole variable domain, remainder taken from reference TRBV28 and TRBJ2-5, is DVKVTQSSRYLVKRTGEKVFLECVQDMDHENMFWYRQDPGLGLRLIYFSYDVKMKEKGDIPEGYSVSREKKERFSLILESASTNQTSMYLCASSSGTSGRLGETQYFGPGTRLLVL.

The chain links TRBV2 to TRBJ2-1; the D is unclear. Germline V CDR1 and CDR2: SNHLY, FYNNEI. The CDR3 consists of 13 residues. V was cut by 2 bases and J by 7 bases, with 9 bases left in between. For the CDR3, the DNA is TGTGCCAGCAGTGAAATTGGGCTTAATGAGCAGTTCTTC. Amino acid sequence: CASSEIGLNEQFF.

This chain connects TRBV4-2 to TRBJ2-3; D gene unclear. Trimming stripped 3 bases from V and 4 bases from J, with 11 bases between. Looked up from germline, CDR1 is LGHNA and CDR2 is YNFKEQ. The CDR3 sequence is 14 residues long. CDR3 DNA sequence: TGTGCCAGCAGCCATACTAAGCTCTCAGATACGCAGTATTTT. It yields the protein CASSHTKLSDTQYF.

J is TRBJ1-2 and V is TRBV10-3; D is uncertain. Trimming left V 2 bases short and J 10 bases short, with 8 bases between. The germline gives CDR1 ENHRY, CDR2 SYGVKD. The CDR3 sequence is 11 residues long. CDR3 DNA sequence: TGTGCCATCAGTGAGCGAACAACCTACACCTTC. Translated: CAISERTTYTF.

The chain employs TRBV5-4 and TRBJ2-1; D perhaps matches TRBD2 (5 bases). CDR1 and CDR2 from the germline V gene are SGHNT and YYREEE (reference sequence). Trimming stripped 4 bases from V and 9 bases from J, with 14 bases between. The CDR3 is 13 amino acids. The CDR3 bases are TGTGCCAGCAGCGAAAGGAGGCTAGCTGAGCAGTTCTTC. Protein: CASSERRLAEQFF.

V gene TRBV29-1 combines with J gene TRBJ2-1, with 7 bases fitting TRBD2. V gave up 4 bases and J gave up 8 bases; unmatched junction bases: 8. Germline V gene lookup returns CDR1 SQVTM and CDR2 ANQGSEA. The CDR3 spans 13 residues. The CDR3 nucleotides are TGCAGCGTTGGGAAGACTAGCTGGGATGAGCAGTTCTTC. Translated: CSVGKTSWDEQFF.

The rearrangement joins TRBV6-5 to TRBJ1-5; the match to TRBD1 covers 8 bases. With 5 bases clipped from V and 6 bases from J, the junction kept 6 bases outside the gene matches. This CDR3 contains 14 residues. CDR1 is MNHEY, CDR2 SVGAGI, per germline. The CDR3 DNA follows: TGTGCCAGCAGTCCCCAGGGGGCGGTTCAGCCCCAGCATTTT. Translation gives CASSPQGAVQPQHF.

V and J are TRBV18 and TRBJ2-3, with 10 bases fitting TRBD2. The CDR3 loop spans 19 amino acids. Germline V lookup: CDR1 KGHSH, CDR2 LQKENI. J was trimmed by 1 base and V by 3 bases; bases with no gene match: 13. DNA for the CDR3: TGTGCCAGCTCACCGGTTCTAGCGGGAGTTGTGCTTGGCACAGATACGCAGTATTTT. Protein sequence: CASSPVLAGVVLGTDTQYF.

This chain uses TRBV5-1 with TRBJ2-5; unclear D gene. CDR1 and CDR2 from the germline V gene are SGHRS and YFSETQ. This CDR3 comprises 14 residues. V lost 0 bases, J lost 2 bases, and 8 bases lay in between. The CDR3 DNA sequence: TGCGCCAGCAGCTTGGGGCAGAAACAAGAGACCCAGTACTTC. This gives the protein CASSLGQKQETQYF.

This clone was detected only once. The chain recombines TRBV11-3 with TRBJ2-3, with TRBD2 as a possible D gene (6 bases). This CDR3 is 14 amino acids long. Germline CDR1 and CDR2: SGHNT and YENEEA. Trimming pared 0 bases from V and 10 bases from J, leaving 14 bases between. Here the CDR3 DNA reads TGTGCCAGCAGCTTAGATTCGGGGGACTCTCCGCAGTATTTT. It codes for CASSLDSGDSPQYF.

The J gene is TRBJ1-3, the V gene TRBV7-9; 7 bases line up with TRBD1. This CDR3 region has 16 residues. CDR1 and CDR2 (germline): SEHNR, FQNEAQ (reference sequence). V was clipped by 4 bases and J by 0 bases; unmatched bases: 6. CDR3 region: CASSSPDRASGNTIYF. The CDR3 DNA sequence: TGTGCCAGCAGCTCCCCCGACAGGGCCTCTGGAAACACCATATATTTT.

The chain is built from TRBV7-6 and TRBJ2-5; a possible D gene is TRBD1 (6 bases). CDR1 is SGHVS and CDR2 is FNYEAQ in the germline V gene. V was cut by 4 bases and J by 2 bases, with 8 bases left in between. CDR3 length: 13 residues. CDR3 nucleotide sequence: TGTGCCAGCAGCTGGGGGCGTCAAGAGACCCAGTACTTC. Residues: CASSWGRQETQYF.

This chain connects TRBV30 to TRBJ1-2, with D hard to call. The V and J ends lost 2 bases and 2 bases respectively, with 15 bases between them. Germline values: CDR1 GTSNPN, CDR2 SVGIG (reference sequence). This CDR3 is 15 amino acids long. CDR3 DNA: TGTGCCTGGAGTCGGCGGCAGTCTCTCAACTATGGCTACACCTTC. Its protein is CAWSRRQSLNYGYTF.

The chain joins TRBV4-1 to TRBJ2-1; TRBD2 aligns across 9 bases. Germline V gene lookup returns CDR1 MGHRA and CDR2 YSYEKL. Trimming removed 2 bases from V and 8 bases from J; junction bases left unmatched: 10. CDR3 size: 16 residues. CDR3 loop: CASSQKPEREVYEQFF. In nucleotides, the CDR3 is TGCGCCAGCAGCCAAAAACCCGAGCGGGAGGTTTATGAGCAGTTCTTC.

This clone was picked up a small number of times. A much larger clone differs from this one at a single base, so this may be a read error. The chain couples TRBV11-3 to TRBJ1-3; D possibly corresponds to TRBD1 (6 bases). The CDR3 is 12 residues long. Trimming took 5 bases from V and 10 from J, leaving 12 bases between them. Germline CDR1 reads SGHNT; CDR2 reads YENEEA. The CDR3 spells CASSPEGETIYF. The DNA for the CDR3 is TGTGCCAGCAGCCCCGAGGGGGAAACCATATATTTT.

On this clone: An end of the junction does not agree with germline; a read error may underlie this. The chain recombines TRBV5-1 with TRBJ2-1; D is perhaps TRBD2 (6 bases). The CDR3 extends over 15 amino acids. Germline assignment: CDR1 SGHRS and CDR2 YFSETQ. The CDR3 region has the DNA TGCGCCAGCAGCCTGGGGGGAGTCTCCAACAATGAGCAGTTCTTC. Protein sequence: CASSLGGVSNNEQFF.

The chain links TRBV19 to TRBJ1-5, with 7 bases that match TRBD1. Trimming cost V 6 bases and J 6 bases; bases outside gene matches: 11. The CDR3 consists of 15 residues. Germline CDR1 reads LNHDA; CDR2 reads SQIVND (reference sequence). The CDR3 region has the DNA TGTGCCAGTAGCCTACGCCAGGGGGTCGGTCAGCCCCAGCATTTT. Translation: CASSLRQGVGQPQHF.

The CDR3 is CASRSTGGSNQPQHF. CDR3 DNA sequence: TGTGCCAGTAGATCCACAGGGGGGAGCAATCAGCCCCAGCATTTT. This sequence joins TRBV19 and TRBJ1-5; TRBD1 matches at 8 bases. The CDR3 sequence is 15 residues long. CDR1 and CDR2 from the germline V gene are LNHDA and SQIVND (reference sequence). The junction had 5 bases not matched to a gene; V was cut back by 6 bases and J by 1 base.

The chain joins TRBV11-3 to TRBJ2-1; 9 nucleotides agree with TRBD2. The junction had 7 bases not matched to a gene; V was cut back by 0 bases and J by 13 bases. The CDR3 extends over 14 amino acids. Germline CDR1 reads SGHNT; CDR2 reads YENEEA. This CDR3 reads CASSLESRGRAQFF. CDR3 bases: TGTGCCAGCAGCTTAGAATCGCGCGGGAGGGCCCAGTTCTTC.

The chain has TRBV18 and TRBJ2-6; D unresolved. Germline CDR1 KGHSH, CDR2 LQKENI. Trimming removed 3 bases from V and 0 bases from J, with 6 bases in between. The CDR3 consists of 15 residues. CDR3 DNA sequence: TGTGCCAGCTCACCCCAGAACTCTGGGGCCAACGTCCTGACTTTC. Residues: CASSPQNSGANVLTF.

The chain combines TRBV30 with TRBJ2-5; a weak D match, TRBD1 (6 bases). The CDR3 has 12 residues. Per the germline V gene, CDR1 is GTSNPN and CDR2 is SVGIG (reference sequence). Trimming pared 5 bases from V and 4 bases from J, leaving 11 bases between. The CDR3 region has the DNA TGTGCCTGGTCAGGGGTGGGAGAGACCCAGTACTTC. Protein sequence: CAWSGVGETQYF.

The V call is TRBV7-6, the J call TRBJ2-1, with 10 bases aligning to TRBD2. Losses at the gene ends were 1 base for V and 0 bases for J; bases not matched to a gene: 6. This CDR3 spans 18 amino acids. CDR1 and CDR2 from the germline V gene are SGHVS and FNYEAQ. The CDR3 coding sequence is TGTGCCAGCAGCTTAGATGGACTAGCGGCCAACTCCTACAATGAGCAGTTCTTC. Its protein product is CASSLDGLAANSYNEQFF.

The sample holds one count of this clone. The CDR3 spells CASSALAGYEQYF. The DNA for the CDR3 is TGTGCCAGCAGTGCATTAGCGGGATACGAGCAGTACTTC. The chain couples TRBV6-1 to TRBJ2-7, with 8 bases aligning to TRBD2. Germline CDR1 MNHNS, CDR2 SASEGT. This CDR3 region has 13 residues. J was trimmed by 4 bases and V by 4 bases; bases with no gene match: 3.

The chain is built from TRBV13 and TRBJ2-5, with TRBD1 identical over 9 bases. The germline CDR1 and CDR2 sequences are PRHDT and FYEKMQ (reference sequence). The V and J ends lost 4 bases and 6 bases, in that order; junction bases with no gene match: 9. The CDR3 extends over 15 amino acids. CDR3 in amino acids: CASSYGTGRMKTQYF. CDR3 bases: TGTGCCAGCAGCTACGGGACAGGGAGGATGAAGACCCAGTACTTC.

The chain carries TRBV7-6 and TRBJ1-3; D uncertain. Between the trimmed V and J ends, which lost 0 bases and 0 bases, there was a span of 9 bases. The CDR3 covers 16 residues. Looked up from germline, CDR1 is SGHVS and CDR2 is FNYEAQ. This CDR3 is CASSLAGSSSGNTIYF. In DNA form, the CDR3 reads TGTGCCAGCAGCTTAGCAGGTAGCTCCTCTGGAAACACCATATATTTT.